The sample holds a few counts of the clone carrying this T cell receptor (beta chain). Its antigen is currently unknown. V was trimmed by 3 bases and J by 4 bases, leaving 9 bases between them. CDR3 length: 13 amino acids. Germline-derived CDR1 and CDR2 are MRHNA and SNTAGT. Assay: immunoSEQ multiplex PCR; the TCRdb copy retains only in-frame clones and omits some. The sample lists around 110,000 clones, 70% to 90% occurring once. The data were taken from a study of T cell responses to AZD1222 COVID-19 vaccine. Study overall: Second-dose intervals near 4 or 12 weeks were combined.

Regarding the study as a whole: Samples come after the peak T cell response, not at day 14. Clonal diversity was possibly underestimated, and white British individuals and females predominated among donors. Spike-spanning, vaccine-associated CD4 TCRs were dominant at 160-218 and 743-854.

Sample: peripheral blood, taken on day 0 of AZD1222 vaccination. The TCR originated in an adult in good health. The genes are TRBV6-4 and TRBJ1-1, with D perhaps TRBD1 (5 bases). CDR3 DNA sequence: TGTGCCAGCAGTGAACAGGCGGGCACTGAAGCTTTCTTT. Its translation is CASSEQAGTEAFF.